Presented here are 25 T cell receptor beta chains from one specimen sequenced in a study of T cells in Graves' hyperthyroidism and ophthalmopathy. Amplified regions were TCR beta CDR3 sequences from RNA transcripts. First-round RT-PCR of the TCR CDR3 relied on the HTBI primer set. From the multiplex PCR reads, TCRdb called clonotypes with MiXCR, one entry per CDR3 protein. Among roughly 720,000 distinct CDR3 sequences listed, about 18% were seen once. The sequencing input was blood. All receptors come from a man aged 45-65 years with Graves' hyperthyroidism.

This clonotype was recorded many times. The chain links TRBV2 to TRBJ2-2; TRBD1 might be the D (6 bases). The CDR3 is 14 amino acids. V lost 5 bases and J lost 6, with 13 bases in between. Per the germline V gene, CDR1 is SNHLY and CDR2 is FYNNEI. The CDR3, as DNA: TGTGCCAGCAGTTTTCAGGGGATCTCCGGGGAGCTGTTTTTT. The encoded protein is CASSFQGISGELFF.

The gene calls are TRBV3-1 and TRBJ2-2, with D perhaps TRBD1 or TRBD2 (5 bases each). Germline CDR1 reads LGHDT; CDR2 reads YNNKEL (reference sequence). With 0 bases removed from V and 3 bases from J, the gap between germline ends came to 11 bases. The CDR3 is 16 amino acids. Here the CDR3 DNA reads TGTGCCAGCAGCCAAGACATCGGGACGGACACCGGGGAGCTGTTTTTT. The encoded protein is CASSQDIGTDTGELFF.

At least ten counts were recorded for this clonotype. The chain couples TRBV7-2 to TRBJ2-7; 9 bases agree with TRBD1. The CDR3 sequence is 15 residues long. The V gene's germline CDR1 is SGHTA and CDR2 FQGNSA. Germline trimming cut 6 bases from V and 6 bases from J; bases unmatched to any gene: 12. For the CDR3, the DNA is TGTGCCAGCAGGGTCTCACCGGACAGGGGAACCGAGCAGTACTTC. Residues: CASRVSPDRGTEQYF.

About this clonotype itself: A much larger clone lies one base from this, so it may be a read error. The chain joins TRBV6-1 to TRBJ1-5; D is unresolved. Trimming removed 6 bases at V and 2 bases at J, with 11 bases between. Germline V lookup: CDR1 MNHNS, CDR2 SASEGT. The CDR3 is 14 amino acids. The chain's CDR3 is CASSSDYGNQPQHF. For the CDR3, the DNA is TGTGCCAGCAGCTCAGACTATGGCAATCAGCCCCAGCATTTT.

This clonotype was seen a single time. V and J are TRBV11-3 and TRBJ2-7; D may match TRBD1 or TRBD2 (5 bases each). This CDR3 is 17 amino acids long. V dropped 5 bases and J dropped 0 bases, with 20 bases sitting between them. CDR1 and CDR2 (germline): SGHNT, YENEEA. The CDR3 is CASSPATGTPSSYEQYF. The CDR3 nucleotides are TGTGCCAGCAGCCCAGCTACTGGGACGCCGAGCTCCTACGAGCAGTACTTC.

This clonotype appeared a few times. V is TRBV19 and J is TRBJ1-2; D gene ambiguous. The CDR3 is 14 amino acids. Trimming shortened V by 7 bases and J by 8 bases, and 20 bases separated the two germline ends. In germline, CDR1 is LNHDA, CDR2 SQIVND (reference sequence). The CDR3 loop is CASTRSSPEVGYTF. The CDR3 coding sequence is TGTGCCAGTACCCGGTCATCCCCGGAGGTAGGCTACACCTTC.

On this clonotype itself: A much larger clone is a single base away; this may be a read error. The CDR3 DNA follows: TGTGCCAGCAGTGCCCCCGGGACAGGGCTCGGAAGCACCATATATTTT. It encodes CASSAPGTGLGSTIYF. The V and J genes are TRBV12-3 or TRBV12-4 and TRBJ1-3, with 9 positions matching TRBD1. The CDR3 totals 16 residues.

The genes are TRBV3-1 and TRBJ2-2; D unresolved. V dropped 5 bases and J dropped 0 bases, with 13 bases sitting between them. Germline CDR1 and CDR2: LGHDT and YNNKEL (reference sequence). The CDR3 is 16 residues long. The DNA for the CDR3 is TGTGCCAGCAGCTCAATGTCTTCGACGAACACCGGGGAGCTGTTTTTT. Translation gives CASSSMSSTNTGELFF.

Many counts were recorded for this clonotype. The gene calls are TRBV11-2 and TRBJ2-7; TRBD1 agrees at 9 bases. Germline V gives CDR1 SGHAT, CDR2 FQNNGV. Trimming cost V 1 base and J 2 bases; bases outside gene matches: 15. This CDR3 is built from 19 residues. DNA for the CDR3: TGTGCCAGCAGCTTAGTTGGGACAGGGCTAATTCTCGGACCCTACGAGCAGTACTTC. Residues: CASSLVGTGLILGPYEQYF.

This clonotype occurred many times. An end of the junction does not agree with germline; a read error may underlie this. This chain joins TRBV28 and TRBJ2-7; D remains unclear. The CDR3 is 11 residues long. Germline V lookup: CDR1 MDHEN, CDR2 SYDVKM. The CDR3 spells CVVDRVGEQYF. CDR3 DNA sequence: TGCGTAGTGGACCGGGTTGGCGAGCAGTACTTC.

This clonotype came up many times. The rearrangement joins TRBV7-9 to TRBJ1-3, with D uncertain. The CDR3 runs 15 residues. Trimming left V 5 bases short and J 0 bases short, with 11 bases between. The germline gives CDR1 SEHNR, CDR2 FQNEAQ (reference sequence). This chain's CDR3 is CASSPPSHSGNTIYF. Written as DNA, the CDR3 is TGTGCCAGCAGCCCCCCTAGCCACTCTGGAAACACCATATATTTT.

This rearrangement joins TRBV9 to TRBJ2-1, with D tentatively TRBD2 (6 bases). V was pared by 0 bases and J by 7 bases, with 14 bases between. The germline V gene has CDR1 SGDLS and CDR2 YYNGEE. The CDR3 length is 15 residues. Here the CDR3 DNA reads TGTGCCAGCAGCGTAGGTGGGACTCAAGGGAATGAGCAGTTCTTC. Protein sequence: CASSVGGTQGNEQFF.

This clonotype was picked up a small number of times. The rearrangement uses TRBV9 and TRBJ1-6; 7 nucleotides align to TRBD1. This CDR3 region has 14 residues. CDR1 and CDR2 (germline): SGDLS, YYNGEE. Unmatched junction bases numbered 3, after V lost 3 bases and J lost 6 bases. This CDR3 reads CASSDGQVNSPLHF. The CDR3 DNA follows: TGTGCCAGCAGCGATGGACAGGTTAATTCACCCCTCCACTTT.

In its sample, this clonotype was seen many times. The gene calls are TRBV28 and TRBJ1-1, with D possibly matching TRBD1 (5 bases). The CDR3 loop spans 14 amino acids. Germline CDR1 and CDR2: MDHEN and SYDVKM. The V end lost 4 bases, the J end lost 5 bases, and 14 bases lay between the germline ends. CDR3 nucleotide sequence: TGTGCCAGCAGTTCCGGGGGGGGAATGACTGAAGCTTTCTTT. Translating gives CASSSGGGMTEAFF.

This clonotype was picked up many times. The V gene is TRBV10-3, the J gene TRBJ2-2; D remains ambiguous. The CDR3 loop spans 12 amino acids. Germline assignment: CDR1 ENHRY and CDR2 SYGVKD. V gave up 2 bases and J gave up 5 bases, with 3 bases separating them. CDR3 sequence reads: CAISELTGELFF. CDR3 nucleotide sequence: TGTGCCATCAGTGAGCTTACCGGGGAGCTGTTTTTT.

This clonotype was observed at least ten times. V is TRBV30 and J is TRBJ2-1; TRBD2 matches at 7 bases. V was clipped by 0 bases and J by 4 bases; unmatched bases: 6. The germline V gene encodes CDR1 GTSNPN and CDR2 SVGIG (reference sequence). CDR3 size: 15 residues. DNA for the CDR3: TGTGCCTGGAGTGTCCCTAGCGGACCGTACAATGAGCAGTTCTTC. It translates to CAWSVPSGPYNEQFF. The full variable domain, in which reference TRBV30 and TRBJ2-1 provide the parts outside the CDR3, is SQTIHQWPATLVQPVGSPLSLECTVEGTSNPNLYWYRQAAGRGLQLLFYSVGIGQISSEVPQNLSASRPQDRQFILSSKKLLLSDSGFYLCAWSVPSGPYNEQFFGPGTRLTVL.

This clonotype has a handful of counts. The V and J genes are TRBV7-8 and TRBJ2-5; D is possibly TRBD2 (6 bases). CDR1 is SGHVS, CDR2 FQNEAQ, per germline. The CDR3 is 16 amino acids. The V end was cut by 1 base, the J end by 5 bases, with 17 bases between. CDR3 amino acids: CASSLGVITGAETQYF. The CDR3 region has the DNA TGTGCCAGCAGCTTAGGGGTGATTACGGGAGCGGAGACCCAGTACTTC. The variable domain in full, completed from reference TRBV7-8 and TRBJ2-5, reads GAGVSQSPRYKVAKRGQDVALRCDPISGHVSLFWYQQALGQGPEFLTYFQNEAQLDKSGLPSDRFFAERPEGSVSTLKIQRTQQEDSAVYLCASSLGVITGAETQYFGPGTRLLVL.

This rearrangement joins TRBV27 to TRBJ2-6; no clear D. This CDR3 has 16 amino acids. The germline V gene has CDR1 MNHEY and CDR2 SMNVEV (reference sequence). V gave up 3 bases and J gave up 0 bases, with 9 bases separating them. CDR3 nucleotide sequence: TGTGCCAGCAGTTTTGATGCAGGCTCTGGGGCCAACGTCCTGACTTTC. Protein: CASSFDAGSGANVLTF.

This clonotype has more than one count but fewer than ten. The chain combines TRBV7-2 with TRBJ2-1, with 8 bases identical to TRBD1. Per germline, CDR1 SGHTA and CDR2 FQGNSA. Trimming cost V 3 bases and J 8 bases; bases outside gene matches: 9. CDR3 length equals 15 residues. The CDR3 DNA reads TGTGCCAGCAGCTTGGAGACAGGGGCGTTGGATGAGCAGTTCTTC. As protein: CASSLETGALDEQFF. Together with reference TRBV7-2 and TRBJ2-1, the CDR3 gives the full variable domain: GAGVSQSPSNKVTEKGKDVELRCDPISGHTALYWYRQSLGQGLEFLIYFQGNSAPDKSGLPSDRFSAERTGGSVSTLTIQRTQQEDSAVYLCASSLETGALDEQFFGPGTRLTVL.

The table lists this clonotype with a few counts. The rearrangement uses TRBV7-6 and TRBJ2-7; 9 nucleotides align to TRBD2. The CDR3 runs to 14 residues. V shed 6 bases, J shed 7 bases, and the junction held 10 bases outside the gene matches. CDR1 and CDR2 from the germline V gene are SGHVS and FNYEAQ. The CDR3 DNA is TGTGCCAGCAGTGATAGCGGGAGCTTGGGGGAGCAGTACTTC. This translates into CASSDSGSLGEQYF.

This clonotype was counted between two and nine times. This chain links TRBV30 with TRBJ2-7; 9 nucleotides line up with TRBD1. The V segment lost 3 bases and the J segment 3 bases; nucleotides outside the gene matches: 3. The germline CDR1 and CDR2 sequences are GTSNPN and SVGIG (reference sequence). The CDR3 runs 13 residues. This chain's CDR3 is CAWSGTGFYEQYF. CDR3 coding DNA: TGTGCCTGGAGCGGGACAGGGTTCTACGAGCAGTACTTC. The complete variable domain, with remaining parts taken from reference TRBV30 and TRBJ2-7, reads SQTIHQWPATLVQPVGSPLSLECTVEGTSNPNLYWYRQAAGRGLQLLFYSVGIGQISSEVPQNLSASRPQDRQFILSSKKLLLSDSGFYLCAWSGTGFYEQYFGPGTRLTVT.

This clonotype has ten or more counts. This chain links TRBV2 with TRBJ1-3; D gene uncertain. CDR3 length equals 11 residues. Germline V gene sequence: CDR1 SNHLY, CDR2 FYNNEI. Trimming took off 11 bases at V and 4 bases at J, with 9 bases between the two ends. The CDR3 DNA follows: TGTGCCCACTCCACGGGAAACACCATATATTTT. Amino acids: CAHSTGNTIYF.

Only one count was recorded for this clonotype. V and J are TRBV7-2 and TRBJ2-1; 7 nucleotides align to TRBD2. The CDR3 is 14 amino acids. The junction had 7 bases not matched to a gene; V was cut back by 4 bases and J by 7 bases. The germline V gene has CDR1 SGHTA and CDR2 FQGNSA. The CDR3 bases are TGTGCCAGCAGCTGGGGGATAGCGGGTAATGAGCAGTTCTTC. Protein: CASSWGIAGNEQFF.

This clonotype was counted between two and nine times. The chain couples TRBV19 to TRBJ2-5; 10 nucleotides align to TRBD2. This CDR3 has 16 residues. V dropped 2 bases and J dropped 5; count of bases not matched to a gene: 8. Germline V gene sequence: CDR1 LNHDA, CDR2 SQIVND (reference sequence). This CDR3 is CASSIWSSGSAETQYF. The CDR3 bases are TGTGCCAGTAGTATATGGTCTAGCGGGAGTGCGGAGACCCAGTACTTC.

A word on this clonotype: Possible read error: a much larger clone is one base away. The chain recombines TRBV30 with TRBJ2-7, with D maybe TRBD1 (5 bases). V was trimmed by 4 bases and J by 6 bases, leaving 13 bases between them. Germline loops: CDR1 GTSNPN, CDR2 SVGIG (reference sequence). This CDR3 has 12 amino acids. The CDR3 nucleotides read TGTGCCTGGAACCAGGGTATGGGCGAGCAGTACTTC. Translated, it gives CAWNQGMGEQYF.